This T cell receptor (beta chain) came from a study of CD8 T cells in ankylosing spondylitis. Comment on this clonotype: Its antigen is not known.

V trimming: 6 bases; J trimming: 7 bases; junction bases outside the gene matches: 2. The CDR3 extends over 13 amino acids. Per germline, CDR1 SEHNR and CDR2 FQNEAQ (reference sequence). Whole-study results and caveats: Clones linked with disease were CD8+ and fairly uncommon in the peripheral blood. Among TCR beta sequences, a motif of about 8 highly homologous variants appeared characteristic of ankylosing spondylitis blood.

TCRdb passed the 5' RACE reads through MiXCR, listing each CDR3 protein once. The sample lists about 340,000 distinct CDR3 sequences, 8% occurring once. The specimen was blood, either unsorted or a sorted T cell fraction (not recorded which). The clonotype originates from a male donor with ankylosing spondylitis. The chain joins TRBV7-9 to TRBJ2-1, with TRBD2 identical over 11 bases. CDR3 in amino acids: CASRPSGRNEQFF. CDR3 DNA: TGTGCCAGCAGACCTAGCGGGAGGAATGAGCAGTTCTTC.